This entry lists 24 T cell receptor beta chains sequenced from one sample in a study of T cell responses to AZD1222 COVID-19 vaccine. Produced via immunoSEQ multiplex PCR; TCRdb's table is partial and in-frame only. The table shows 140,000 to 150,000 clones, with roughly 88% occurring only once. The starting material was peripheral blood, obtained on day 0 of AZD1222 vaccination. These TCRs come from an adult in good health.

This clone has a handful of counts. This chain uses TRBV18 with TRBJ2-7; either TRBD1 or TRBD2 may supply D (5 bases each). Germline V lookup: CDR1 KGHSH, CDR2 LQKENI. The CDR3 runs to 14 residues. Trimming shortened V by 3 bases and J by 5 bases, and 14 bases separated the two germline ends. The CDR3, as DNA: TGTGCCAGCTCACCTGGGACCAGAGGTAACGAGCAGTACTTC. Protein sequence: CASSPGTRGNEQYF.

This clone is a singleton in its sample. V gene TRBV27 combines with J gene TRBJ1-1, with 7 bases matching TRBD1. This CDR3 is built from 14 residues. The V and J ends lost 2 bases and 4 bases, in that order; junction bases with no gene match: 4. Germline values: CDR1 MNHEY, CDR2 SMNVEV (reference sequence). The CDR3 DNA reads TGTGCCAGCAGTTTACCGGGACAGAGCACTGAAGCTTTCTTT. Its protein is CASSLPGQSTEAFF.

The J gene is TRBJ1-2, the V gene TRBV6-5; perhaps TRBD1 as D (5 bases). The CDR3 spans 15 residues. The V and J ends lost 2 bases and 7 bases respectively, with 17 bases between them. Germline V lookup: CDR1 MNHEY, CDR2 SVGAGI. The CDR3 sequence is CASSYVGVKPSGYTF. The CDR3 DNA reads TGTGCCAGCAGTTACGTAGGGGTGAAGCCTAGTGGCTACACCTTC.

The chain recombines TRBV29-1 with TRBJ1-1, with 8 bases matching TRBD1. The CDR3 runs to 13 residues. Germline trimming cut 7 bases from V and 5 bases from J; bases unmatched to any gene: 9. Germline lookup yields CDR1 SQVTM and CDR2 ANQGSEA. The CDR3 here is CSARQGRETEAFF. CDR3 coding DNA: TGCAGCGCCCGACAGGGGAGGGAGACTGAAGCTTTCTTT. The whole variable domain, remainder taken from reference TRBV29-1 and TRBJ1-1, is SAVISQKPSRDICQRGTSLTIQCQVDSQVTMMFWYRQQPGQSLTLIATANQGSEATYESGFVIDKFPISRPNLTFSTLTVSNMSPEDSSIYLCSARQGRETEAFFGQGTRLTVV.

The rearrangement links TRBV27 to TRBJ1-6; no clear D gene. Germline assignment: CDR1 MNHEY and CDR2 SMNVEV (reference sequence). The CDR3 has 16 amino acids. V gave up 5 bases and J gave up 2 bases, with 13 bases separating them. The CDR3 spells CASSPRQNTYNSPLHF. The CDR3 nucleotides read TGTGCCAGCAGTCCCAGGCAGAACACCTATAATTCACCCCTCCACTTT.

This chain links TRBV5-1 with TRBJ2-1; TRBD2 matches 9 bases. V lost 6 bases to trimming and J lost 4 bases; unmatched junction nucleotides: 8. CDR1 and CDR2 from the germline V gene are SGHRS and YFSETQ. The CDR3 covers 15 residues. The CDR3 reads CASKLFSGGYNEQFF. CDR3 sequence (DNA): TGCGCCAGCAAGTTATTTAGCGGGGGTTACAATGAGCAGTTCTTC.

The chain employs TRBV15 and TRBJ1-1, with 8 nucleotides matching TRBD1. Germline V gene lookup returns CDR1 LNHNV and CDR2 YYDKDF (reference sequence). The CDR3 is made up of 15 amino acids. The V segment lost 2 bases and the J segment 1 base; nucleotides outside the gene matches: 3. Written as DNA, the CDR3 is TGTGCCACCAGCAGACCCGGACAGGGGAACACTGAAGCTTTCTTT. Translation gives CATSRPGQGNTEAFF.

The chain has TRBV7-9 and TRBJ2-1; 8 bases agree with TRBD2. This CDR3 comprises 16 residues. Trimming removed 8 bases from V and 0 bases from J; junction bases left unmatched: 9. The germline CDR1 and CDR2 sequences are SEHNR and FQNEAQ (reference sequence). The CDR3 loop reads CASQLSGGSSYNEQFF. CDR3 bases: TGTGCCAGCCAGCTCTCGGGGGGGAGCTCCTACAATGAGCAGTTCTTC.

The gene calls are TRBV5-1 and TRBJ2-2; no reliable D call. CDR3 length: 16 residues. Germline-derived CDR1 and CDR2 are SGHRS and YFSETQ. Trimming shortened V by 1 base and J by 2 bases, and 12 bases separated the two germline ends. CDR3 region: CASSLRWPENTGELFF. The CDR3 DNA is TGCGCCAGCAGCTTGAGATGGCCAGAAAACACCGGGGAGCTGTTTTTT. The complete variable domain, with remaining parts taken from reference TRBV5-1 and TRBJ2-2, reads KAGVTQTPRYLIKTRGQQVTLSCSPISGHRSVSWYQQTPGQGLQFLFEYFSETQRNKGNFPGRFSGRQFSNSRSEMNVSTLELGDSALYLCASSLRWPENTGELFFGEGSRLTVL.

V gene TRBV9 combines with J gene TRBJ2-7, with 7 bases identical to TRBD1. Germline CDR1 reads SGDLS; CDR2 reads YYNGEE. This CDR3 comprises 15 residues. V trimming: 2 bases; J trimming: 2 bases; junction bases outside the gene matches: 7. The CDR3 DNA follows: TGTGCCAGCAGCGTCGCCGGGACAGATACCTACGAGCAGTACTTC. Its protein product is CASSVAGTDTYEQYF.

This clone was detected only a few times. The genes are TRBV5-1 and TRBJ1-1; the D gene is possibly TRBD1 (5 bases). The CDR3 length is 15 residues. CDR1 is SGHRS, CDR2 YFSETQ, per germline. The V end was cut by 4 bases, the J end by 5 bases, with 18 bases between. In DNA, the CDR3 is TGCGCCAGCAGCGTACCTCAGGGACCTGGTACTGAAGCTTTCTTT. It encodes CASSVPQGPGTEAFF.

The chain recombines TRBV27 with TRBJ2-1; 11 positions match TRBD2. This CDR3 is built from 15 residues. Germline loops: CDR1 MNHEY, CDR2 SMNVEV (reference sequence). V gave up 5 bases and J gave up 6 bases; unmatched junction bases: 6. This chain's CDR3 is CASSTGLAVSNEQFF. CDR3 DNA sequence: TGTGCCAGCAGTACGGGACTAGCGGTTAGCAATGAGCAGTTCTTC.

V and J are TRBV5-1 and TRBJ2-1, with a weak D call TRBD2 (6 bases). The germline V gene encodes CDR1 SGHRS and CDR2 YFSETQ. The V gene lost 4 bases and the J gene lost 2 bases, with 13 bases spanning the gap. This CDR3 spans 15 amino acids. CDR3 amino acids: CASSPEGYAYNEQFF. In DNA, the CDR3 is TGCGCCAGCAGCCCGGAGGGGTATGCCTACAATGAGCAGTTCTTC.

The gene calls are TRBV6-2 or TRBV6-3 and TRBJ1-6; D may be TRBD1 (5 bases). From germline, CDR1 is MNHEY and CDR2 SVGEGT. This CDR3 region has 14 residues. Trimming stripped 0 bases from V and 15 bases from J, with 15 bases between. CDR3 sequence reads: CASSYSREGRRLHF. CDR3 sequence (DNA): TGTGCCAGCAGTTACTCGCGGGAGGGGCGACGCCTCCACTTT.

V usage is TRBV11-2 and J usage is TRBJ1-5, with a tentative D call TRBD1 (6 bases). This CDR3 is 15 amino acids long. V was pared by 4 bases and J by 6 bases, with 16 bases between. The germline gives CDR1 SGHAT, CDR2 FQNNGV. The CDR3 nucleotides read TGTGCCAGCAGCTCCAACCGGGGGGCTGGTCAGCCCCAGCATTTT. As protein: CASSSNRGAGQPQHF.

This chain links TRBV6-5 with TRBJ2-7, with D possibly being TRBD2 (6 bases). Trimming left V 8 bases short and J 3 bases short, with 8 bases between. Germline-derived CDR1 and CDR2 are MNHEY and SVGAGI. The CDR3 has 11 residues. CDR3 DNA sequence: TGTGCCAGCGCGGGGCTCTACGAGCAGTACTTC. As protein: CASAGLYEQYF.

V usage is TRBV29-1 and J usage is TRBJ2-3, with 9 bases that match TRBD2. Germline V gene sequence: CDR1 SQVTM, CDR2 ANQGSEA. Losses at the gene ends were 6 bases for V and 4 bases for J; bases not matched to a gene: 5. The CDR3 has 13 residues. The CDR3: CSVGGGASDTQYF. CDR3 DNA: TGCAGCGTGGGCGGGGGGGCCTCAGATACGCAGTATTTT.

In its sample, this clone was seen once. The chain combines TRBV27 with TRBJ2-7; no firm D call. Between the trimmed V and J ends, which lost 5 bases and 6 bases, there was a span of 17 bases. Germline values: CDR1 MNHEY, CDR2 SMNVEV (reference sequence). This CDR3 has 14 amino acids. The CDR3 coding sequence is TGTGCCAGCAGTCTGTTCGGGTCTCCCGCCGAGCAGTACTTC. This codes for CASSLFGSPAEQYF.

The rearrangement uses TRBV15 and TRBJ1-1; 7 bases fit TRBD1. The V and J ends lost 2 bases and 3 bases, in that order; junction bases with no gene match: 0. This CDR3 has 13 amino acids. Germline CDR1 LNHNV, CDR2 YYDKDF (reference sequence). The CDR3 sequence: CATSRQGDTEAFF. The CDR3 nucleotides are TGTGCCACCAGCAGACAGGGGGACACTGAAGCTTTCTTT.

This sequence joins TRBV6-2 or TRBV6-3 and TRBJ2-1; no definite D call. Germline V gene lookup returns CDR1 MNHEY and CDR2 SVGEGT. V lost 4 bases, J lost 9 bases, and 16 bases lay in between. The CDR3 spans 14 residues. The CDR3 sequence: CASSSTAATGEQFF. The CDR3 DNA reads as TGTGCCAGCAGTTCTACAGCCGCGACGGGTGAGCAGTTCTTC.

The V and J genes are TRBV5-1 and TRBJ2-7; the D call may be TRBD1 or TRBD2 (7 bases each). CDR3 length: 14 amino acids. Germline CDR1 and CDR2: SGHRS and YFSETQ. The ends were cut back, 2 bases at V and 6 bases at J, with 15 bases in the middle. The CDR3 DNA sequence: TGCGCCAGCAGCTTTAATTCAGGGGGGGTCGAGCAGTACTTC. Translating it yields CASSFNSGGVEQYF.

V gene TRBV7-9 combines with J gene TRBJ2-2, with TRBD1 matching 10 bases. Trimming took 6 bases from V and 3 from J; bases not matched to a gene: 4. Germline-derived CDR1 and CDR2 are SEHNR and FQNEAQ (reference sequence). The CDR3 totals 15 residues. CDR3 residues: CASRPGTGDTGELFF. CDR3 nucleotides: TGTGCCAGCAGACCCGGGACAGGGGACACCGGGGAGCTGTTTTTT.

The gene calls are TRBV4-1 and TRBJ1-4; tentatively, D is TRBD1 (6 bases). The germline gives CDR1 MGHRA, CDR2 YSYEKL. The ends were cut back, 1 base at V and 8 bases at J, with 20 bases in the middle. The CDR3 sequence is 17 residues long. The CDR3 DNA is TGCGCCAGCAGCCAAGTCGTCACAGGGCTGGCGGGGGAAAAACTGTTTTTT. Its protein product is CASSQVVTGLAGEKLFF.

The J gene is TRBJ1-1, the V gene TRBV12-5; D gene uncertain. Germline assignment: CDR1 LGHNT and CDR2 FRNRAP. The CDR3 totals 12 residues. Trimming took off 6 bases at V and 1 base at J, with 6 bases between the two ends. The CDR3 protein is CASGSTNTEAFF. The CDR3 region has the DNA TGTGCTAGTGGCTCAACGAACACTGAAGCTTTCTTT.